This entry lists 27 T cell receptor beta chains sequenced from one sample in a study of blood T cell repertoires in COVID-19. Repertoires were generated with immunoSEQ multiplex PCR, while TCRdb's copy carries only in-frame clones and drops some. The data contain hundreds of thousands of clones, around 85% of them singletons. Material: PBMCs or T cells enriched from blood (not recorded which). These receptors came from a woman aged 50 to 60 in a cohort exposed to, infected with or recovered from COVID-19 (not recorded which).

The chain employs TRBV5-1 and TRBJ1-2; 11 bases align to TRBD1. The CDR3 runs to 15 residues. V lost 5 bases, J lost 7 bases, and 10 bases stayed unmatched. Germline CDR1 SGHRS, CDR2 YFSETQ. This CDR3 is CASRYTGQGALGYTF. The CDR3 bases are TGCGCCAGCAGATATACCGGACAGGGGGCGCTTGGCTACACCTTC.

This clone occurred a few times. The rearrangement uses TRBV7-2 and TRBJ1-1; 7 positions agree with TRBD1. The V gene end was trimmed by 5 bases and the J gene end by 3 bases; junction bases not matched to a gene: 9. Germline assignment: CDR1 SGHTA and CDR2 FQGNSA. The CDR3 is made up of 15 amino acids. Here the CDR3 reads CASSDQQGPYTEAFF. The CDR3, as DNA: TGTGCCAGCAGCGACCAACAGGGGCCCTACACTGAAGCTTTCTTT.

The V and J genes are TRBV7-9 and TRBJ2-5, with D possibly matching TRBD1 (6 bases). This CDR3 contains 14 residues. The germline gives CDR1 SEHNR, CDR2 FQNEAQ (reference sequence). Between the trimmed V and J ends, which lost 1 base and 5 bases, there was a span of 11 bases. The CDR3 coding sequence is TGTGCCAGCAGCTTAGGTGGGGGCCGGGAGACCCAGTACTTC. Its protein is CASSLGGGRETQYF. The full variable domain, rest sourced from reference TRBV7-9 and TRBJ2-5, is DTGVSQNPRHKITKRGQNVTFRCDPISEHNRLYWYRQTLGQGPEFLTYFQNEAQLEKSRLLSDRFSAERPKGSFSTLEIQRTEQGDSAMYLCASSLGGGRETQYFGPGTRLLVL.

The V call is TRBV11-2, the J call TRBJ2-2, with 7 bases lining up with TRBD2. Unmatched junction bases numbered 13, after V lost 1 base and J lost 2 bases. The CDR3 covers 19 residues. Germline V CDR1 and CDR2: SGHAT, FQNNGV. In DNA form, the CDR3 reads TGTGCCAGCAGCTTAGTGTATCTAGCGGCGCCAGAAAACACCGGGGAGCTGTTTTTT. This encodes CASSLVYLAAPENTGELFF.

DNA of the CDR3: TGCGCCAGCAGCCGGGGGTCTAGCGGGGTGGATACGCAGTATTTT. This translates into CASSRGSSGVDTQYF. The J gene is TRBJ2-3, the V gene TRBV5-1, with 9 bases identical to TRBD2. The CDR3 runs to 15 residues. Germline CDR1 is SGHRS and CDR2 is YFSETQ. V lost 4 bases, J lost 6 bases, and 9 bases stayed unmatched.

The chain is built from TRBV19 and TRBJ2-7; weak D call: TRBD2 (5 bases). Trimming left V 3 bases short and J 0 bases short, with 6 bases between. CDR3 size: 13 residues. Germline loops: CDR1 LNHDA, CDR2 SQIVND (reference sequence). CDR3 bases: TGTGCCAGTAGTATTGGACTCTCCTACGAGCAGTACTTC. Translation gives CASSIGLSYEQYF.

J is TRBJ1-2 and V is TRBV24-1, with 12 positions matching TRBD1. This CDR3 has 15 amino acids. Germline V CDR1 and CDR2: KGHDR, SFDVKD. J gave up 8 bases and V 4 bases, and 7 bases lay outside the gene matches. The CDR3 DNA follows: TGTGCCACCAGTGACCCCGGGACAGGGGGCGGCGGCTACACCTTC. This sequence encodes CATSDPGTGGGGYTF.

The chain couples TRBV6-2 or TRBV6-3 to TRBJ2-1; a weak D match, TRBD2 (6 bases). Germline CDR1 and CDR2: MNHEY and SVGEGT. The CDR3 runs to 15 residues. V was trimmed by 3 bases and J by 6 bases, leaving 15 bases between them. The DNA for the CDR3 is TGTGCCAGCAGTTATCGGCGGGATACGGGCAATGAGCAGTTCTTC. Protein product: CASSYRRDTGNEQFF.

This chain connects TRBV4-3 to TRBJ2-7; 9 bases align to TRBD2. This CDR3 contains 17 residues. Trimming removed 1 base from V and 7 bases from J; junction bases left unmatched: 14. The germline CDR1 and CDR2 sequences are LGHNA and YSLEER. The CDR3 here is CASSQGASGAGGIEQYF. CDR3 DNA: TGCGCCAGCAGCCAAGGGGCTTCTGGGGCGGGGGGGATTGAGCAGTACTTC.

The chain combines TRBV20-1 with TRBJ2-3; D uncertain. V was cut by 3 bases and J by 5 bases, with 21 bases left in between. The CDR3 contains 16 residues. Germline loops: CDR1 DFQATT, CDR2 SNEGSKA (reference sequence). CDR3 residues: CSASHSLGSTGDTQYF. The CDR3 region has the DNA TGCAGTGCTAGTCACTCTTTAGGATCAACGGGAGATACGCAGTATTTT.

The chain uses TRBV21-1 and TRBJ1-6. TRBV21-1 is given as a pseudogene. This CDR3 region has 17 residues. The CDR3 protein is CASSKGGYSPYNSPLHF. CDR3 sequence (DNA): TGTGCCAGCAGCAAAGGAGGATATTCCCCCTATAATTCACCCCTCCACTTT.

The chain uses TRBV5-4 and TRBJ1-1; TRBD1 is a possible D gene (5 bases). Per the germline V gene, CDR1 is SGHNT and CDR2 is YYREEE (reference sequence). The V end lost 4 bases, the J end lost 5 bases, and 12 bases lay between the germline ends. The CDR3 is made up of 13 amino acids. DNA for the CDR3: TGTGCCAGCAGCCGCAGGGTCGGGACTGAAGCTTTCTTT. Translation: CASSRRVGTEAFF.

The rearrangement links TRBV9 to TRBJ2-3, with 9 nucleotides matching TRBD2. The V segment lost 5 bases and the J segment 5 bases; nucleotides outside the gene matches: 9. The CDR3 has 15 residues. The germline CDR1 and CDR2 sequences are SGDLS and YYNGEE. CDR3 sequence reads: CASSGAGGPLDTQYF. CDR3 sequence (DNA): TGTGCCAGCAGTGGAGCGGGGGGTCCCCTAGATACGCAGTATTTT.

This clone was counted between two and nine times. J is TRBJ1-3 and V is TRBV19; 10 nucleotides align to TRBD1. V was clipped by 5 bases and J by 0 bases; unmatched bases: 13. This CDR3 contains 19 residues. Germline V gives CDR1 LNHDA, CDR2 SQIVND (reference sequence). In DNA form, the CDR3 reads TGTGCCAGTAGTCCGCGTCCCGGGACAGGGGCGAGCTCTGGAAACACCATATATTTT. It codes for CASSPRPGTGASSGNTIYF.

The CDR3 sequence: CASSPTTGGDGYTF. The CDR3 coding sequence is TGTGCCAGCAGCCCAACAACAGGGGGTGATGGCTACACCTTC. The chain employs TRBV7-6 and TRBJ1-2; TRBD1 matches 8 bases. With 5 bases clipped from V and 6 bases from J, the junction kept 8 bases outside the gene matches. The CDR3 is 14 residues long. CDR1 is SGHVS and CDR2 is FNYEAQ in the germline V gene.

V usage is TRBV28 and J usage is TRBJ1-2; 7 bases match TRBD1. V shed 7 bases, J shed 2 bases, and the junction held 16 bases outside the gene matches. Looked up from germline, CDR1 is MDHEN and CDR2 is SYDVKM. The CDR3 is 17 residues long. CDR3 amino acids: CASTNSQGRRGNYGYTF. CDR3 DNA: TGTGCCAGCACTAATTCACAGGGGCGCCGTGGCAACTATGGCTACACCTTC.

The chain employs TRBV28 and TRBJ2-7, with 7 bases lining up with TRBD1. Germline trimming cut 5 bases from V and 9 bases from J; bases unmatched to any gene: 13. Germline CDR1 MDHEN, CDR2 SYDVKM. CDR3 length: 14 amino acids. The chain's CDR3 is CASSPADRLAGQYF. The CDR3 DNA follows: TGTGCCAGCAGTCCGGCGGACAGGCTAGCAGGGCAGTACTTC.

The rearrangement joins TRBV7-9 to TRBJ2-5; perhaps TRBD1 as D (6 bases). Trimming took 8 bases from V and 2 from J, leaving 18 bases between them. The germline V gene has CDR1 SEHNR and CDR2 FQNEAQ (reference sequence). This CDR3 is 15 amino acids long. The CDR3 nucleotides are TGTGCCAGCGGACAGACAGGTCTCCCACAAGAGACCCAGTACTTC. Its protein is CASGQTGLPQETQYF.

CDR3 in DNA: TGCAGTGGCCCCAGGGGCGACGAGCAGTACTTC. Amino acid sequence: CSGPRGDEQYF. The V call is TRBV20-1, the J call TRBJ2-7; maybe TRBD1 (6 bases). V lost 7 bases and J 5 bases, leaving 12 bases between the germline ends. CDR1 is DFQATT, CDR2 SNEGSKA, per germline (reference sequence). This CDR3 is 11 amino acids long.

The chain couples TRBV11-2 to TRBJ2-5; 7 bases are a match to TRBD2. Germline CDR1 is SGHAT and CDR2 is FQNNGV. The CDR3 totals 14 residues. V shed 4 bases and J 6 bases; nucleotides not matched to a gene: 8. CDR3 region: CASSWLWGGQTQYF. Here the CDR3 DNA reads TGTGCCAGCAGCTGGCTATGGGGGGGACAGACCCAGTACTTC. Drawing the rest from reference TRBV11-2 and TRBJ2-5, the complete variable domain is EAGVAQSPRYKIIEKRQSVAFWCNPISGHATLYWYQQILGQGPKLLIQFQNNGVVDDSQLPKDRFSAERLKGVDSTLKIQPAKLEDSAVYLCASSWLWGGQTQYFGPGTRLLVL.

The rearrangement joins TRBV7-9 to TRBJ1-2, with a possible D match to TRBD1 (5 bases). The CDR3 is made up of 13 amino acids. Germline CDR1 reads SEHNR; CDR2 reads FQNEAQ (reference sequence). V was pared by 5 bases and J by 4 bases, with 11 bases between. Here the CDR3 DNA reads TGTGCCAGCAGCAAGGGGCCGACCTATGGCTACACCTTC. Translation: CASSKGPTYGYTF. Full variable domain (rest looked up from reference TRBV7-9 and TRBJ1-2): DTGVSQNPRHKITKRGQNVTFRCDPISEHNRLYWYRQTLGQGPEFLTYFQNEAQLEKSRLLSDRFSAERPKGSFSTLEIQRTEQGDSAMYLCASSKGPTYGYTFGSGTRLTVV.

V and J are TRBV6-5 and TRBJ1-2, with unresolved D. Germline values: CDR1 MNHEY, CDR2 SVGAGI. V was clipped by 5 bases and J by 7 bases, with 20 bases between them. This CDR3 contains 15 residues. CDR3 bases: TGTGCCAGCAGTCAATCCTCGGGGATCTTCGGTGGCTACACCTTC. It specifies CASSQSSGIFGGYTF.

This clone was observed once. The chain links TRBV5-4 to TRBJ1-1; the D gene is possibly TRBD1 (5 bases). The CDR3 spans 15 residues. Germline lookup yields CDR1 SGHNT and CDR2 YYREEE (reference sequence). Trimming removed 5 bases from V and 2 bases from J, with 16 bases in between. For the CDR3, the DNA is TGTGCCAGCAGGAGTCCCGCTCAGGGAAACACTGAAGCTTTCTTT. As protein: CASRSPAQGNTEAFF.

The chain couples TRBV4-1 to TRBJ1-2; D unclear. Germline loops: CDR1 MGHRA, CDR2 YSYEKL. This CDR3 spans 15 amino acids. V was pared by 0 bases and J by 0 bases, with 8 bases between. The CDR3 region is CASSQDGRANYGYTF. DNA of the CDR3: TGCGCCAGCAGCCAAGACGGGAGGGCTAACTATGGCTACACCTTC.

In its sample, this clone was seen once. The chain has TRBV12-5 and TRBJ1-5; D unresolved. Deletions cut 5 bases from V and 4 bases from J, with 12 bases between. CDR3 length: 14 residues. Germline values: CDR1 LGHNT, CDR2 FRNRAP. The CDR3 DNA is TGTGCTAGTGGTCCACCACTCGGGAATCAGCCCCAGCATTTT. Its protein is CASGPPLGNQPQHF.

The chain recombines TRBV5-1 with TRBJ1-2, with 9 nucleotides matching TRBD1. Germline V gives CDR1 SGHRS, CDR2 YFSETQ. J was trimmed by 7 bases and V by 6 bases; bases with no gene match: 19. The CDR3 length is 17 residues. The CDR3 reads CASNPTGTGFSWVGYTF. The CDR3 DNA follows: TGCGCCAGCAACCCAACCGGGACAGGGTTTTCTTGGGTTGGCTACACCTTC.

The count of this clone is one. The chain couples TRBV29-1 to TRBJ1-1; 7 nucleotides agree with TRBD1. V was pared by 6 bases and J by 5 bases, with 6 bases of the junction left unmatched. Germline values: CDR1 SQVTM, CDR2 ANQGSEA. This CDR3 comprises 12 residues. CDR3 coding DNA: TGCAGCGTGACAGGGCCGGGGACTGAAGCTTTCTTT. Translation gives CSVTGPGTEAFF. The full variable domain, with the rest looked up from reference TRBV29-1 and TRBJ1-1, is SAVISQKPSRDICQRGTSLTIQCQVDSQVTMMFWYRQQPGQSLTLIATANQGSEATYESGFVIDKFPISRPNLTFSTLTVSNMSPEDSSIYLCSVTGPGTEAFFGQGTRLTVV.